This T cell receptor beta chain was sequenced in a study of regulatory T cells in long-lasting Graves disease. Overall study context: More than 5 years of antithyroid drugs with positive TSH receptor antibodies defined persistent Graves' disease. General study points: Gene preferences differed: TRBV28, TRBJ1-2, TRBJ2-5 in persistent cases.

This clonotype was found many times. What it binds is unknown. The time point here: persistent/refractory GD, antithyroid drugs over 5 years with positive TRAb. Preparation of the TCR library used RNA extracted from PBMCs. American Thyroid Association guidelines served as the basis for diagnosing Graves' disease. A blood draw put around 9.3 milliliters of peripheral blood into EDTA tubes. Both iRepertoire HTBI primers and Arm-PCR of CDR3 regions were used to build the TCR beta libraries. MiXCR, applied by TCRdb to the multiplex PCR reads, yields one record per CDR3 protein. The sample lists 450,000 or so distinct CDR3 sequences; about 20% were seen once. Germline-derived CDR1 and CDR2 are SGHAT and FQNNGV. This CDR3 has 14 residues. Unmatched junction bases numbered 2, after V lost 3 bases and J lost 4 bases.

The specimen was peripheral blood mononuclear cells (PBMCs), collected when the disease was refractory, from a patient treated with antithyroid drugs. This chain links TRBV11-2 with TRBJ2-7; 11 bases line up with TRBD2. The sequence was obtained from a female donor with Graves disease. CDR3 sequence reads: CASSFSSGGYEQYF. The CDR3 DNA reads as TGTGCCAGCAGCTTTTCTAGCGGGGGGTACGAGCAGTACTTC.